The rows below give T cell receptor beta chains drawn from one sample of a study of human T cells and chemical hapten exposure. In TCRdb, the reads were re-called with MiXCR into one record per CDR3 protein. The sample records around 120,000 distinct CDR3 sequences, 8.5% being singletons. Sequenced input: whole blood. The receptors stem from a human donor in good health. Some clones in this sample may be carry-over from other donors' samples. Each CDR3 is given with its conserved first and last residue. The D gene is left open where the match is weak. Size is stated for part of the rows, as once, few or many counts, or as a class when the clone is expanded.

>NA|TRBV14|few|TRBJ1-5
CASSQLEQGKVNISNQPQHF
TGTGCCAGCAGCCAATTAGAACAGGGAAAGGTAAATATTAGCAATCAGCCCCAGCATTTT
>NA|TRBV12-5|NA|TRBJ1-4
CASGLDQGTNEKLFF
TGTGCTAGTGGTTTGGACCAAGGAACTAATGAAAAACTGTTTTTT
>TRBD1|TRBV27|NA|TRBJ2-7
CASSLPGQGYQEQYF
TGTGCCAGCAGTTTACCGGGACAGGGGTATCAGGAGCAGTACTTC
>NA|TRBV11-2|many|TRBJ2-7
CASSRTVTTSTVSYEQYF
TGTGCCAGCAGCCGAACCGTGACGACTAGTACGGTATCCTACGAGCAGTACTTC
>NA|TRBV7-9|many|TRBJ2-5
CASSLDSRTQETQYF
TGTGCCAGCAGCTTAGATAGTAGGACGCAAGAGACCCAGTACTTC
>NA|TRBV27|few|TRBJ2-1
CASSLKWSGTYNEQFF
TGTGCCAGCAGTTTAAAGTGGAGTGGGACCTACAATGAGCAGTTCTTC
>NA|TRBV13|few|TRBJ2-2
CASRKNTGELFF
TGTGCCAGCAGGAAGAACACCGGGGAGCTGTTTTTT
>NA|TRBV9|few|TRBJ2-7
CASSVEMGLGAYEQYF
TGTGCCAGCAGCGTAGAGATGGGCCTCGGAGCCTACGAGCAGTACTTC
>NA|TRBV4-3|many|TRBJ1-1
CASSHRAPNTEAFF
TGCGCCAGCAGCCACCGGGCTCCGAACACTGAAGCTTTCTTT
>NA|TRBV4-1|NA|TRBJ2-7
CASSQAGTGYEQYF
TGCGCCAGCAGCCAAGCCGGGACTGGCTACGAGCAGTACTTC
>NA|TRBV7-9|many|TRBJ2-1
CASSLSGWAAEGFF
TGTGCCAGCAGCTTATCGGGCTGGGCGGCCGAGGGGTTCTTC
>TRBD2|TRBV11-2|few|TRBJ2-1
CASSLISGRVRDEQFF
TGTGCCAGCAGCTTAATAAGCGGGAGGGTTCGGGATGAGCAGTTCTTC
>TRBD2|TRBV30|NA|TRBJ2-7
CAWSQTSGFYEQYF
TGTGCCTGGTCACAGACTAGCGGGTTTTACGAGCAGTACTTC
>TRBD2|TRBV27|NA|TRBJ2-7
CASSLLPPRVSGRSEQYF
TGTGCCAGCAGTTTACTTCCCCCCCGTGTTAGCGGGAGATCCGAGCAGTACTTC
>NA|TRBV12-3/TRBV12-4|few|TRBJ2-3
CASSYLQLSSTDTQYF
TGTGCCAGCAGTTACCTACAGCTTTCTAGCACAGATACGCAGTATTTT
>NA|TRBV5-1|many|TRBJ2-1
CASSLPKNEQFF
TGCGCCAGCAGCTTGCCGAAGAATGAGCAGTTCTTC
>NA|TRBV11-1|many|TRBJ1-5
CASSLGSDQPQHF
TGTGCCAGCAGCTTAGGCAGTGATCAGCCCCAGCATTTT
>TRBD2|TRBV12-3/TRBV12-4|NA|TRBJ2-1
CASSASLGLAGYNEQFF
TGTGCCAGCAGTGCCTCATTAGGACTAGCGGGATACAATGAGCAGTTCTTC
>TRBD1|TRBV3-1|few|TRBJ2-7
CASTQKTGFYEQYF
TGTGCCAGCACCCAAAAGACAGGGTTCTACGAGCAGTACTTC
>TRBD2|TRBV2|few|TRBJ2-1
CASSEGSGVDNEQFF
TGTGCCAGCAGTGAGGGTAGCGGGGTTGACAATGAGCAGTTCTTC
>TRBD1|TRBV6-2/TRBV6-3|many|TRBJ1-2
CASSYASDRGGYGYTF
TGTGCCAGCAGTTACGCATCGGACAGGGGAGGCTATGGCTACACCTTC
>TRBD1|TRBV12-3/TRBV12-4|many|TRBJ1-2
CASSLGQGANYGYTF
TGTGCCAGCAGTTTGGGACAGGGGGCGAACTATGGCTACACCTTC
>TRBD2|TRBV7-2|few|TRBJ2-1
CASSLGLAGAGDPIYNEQFF
TGTGCCAGCAGTTTAGGACTAGCGGGGGCCGGGGACCCGATCTACAATGAGCAGTTCTTC
>NA|TRBV20-1|many|TRBJ2-1
CSARGGAAGNEQFF
TGCAGTGCTAGAGGGGGGGCTGCGGGGAATGAGCAGTTCTTC
>TRBD1|TRBV6-5|many|TRBJ1-1
CASSYEGGGMNTEAFF
TGTGCCAGCAGTTACGAGGGAGGGGGCATGAACACTGAAGCTTTCTTT
>TRBD1|TRBV7-6|many|TRBJ2-7
CASSLAGLGQGAYEQYF
TGTGCCAGCAGCTTAGCGGGGCTCGGACAGGGGGCCTACGAGCAGTACTTC
>TRBD1|TRBV12-5|NA|TRBJ1-5
CASGLIMETGQGSGSNQPQHF
TGTGCTAGTGGTTTGATTATGGAAACGGGACAGGGGTCGGGCAGCAATCAGCCCCAGCATTTT
>TRBD1|TRBV10-3|many|TRBJ2-7
CALSGTGDPYEQYF
TGTGCCTTATCCGGGACAGGGGACCCCTACGAGCAGTACTTC
>NA|TRBV20-1|NA|TRBJ1-1
CSASVQTMNTEAFF
TGCAGTGCTTCGGTACAGACCATGAACACTGAAGCTTTCTTT
>TRBD1|TRBV12-3/TRBV12-4|many|TRBJ1-5
CASSGQGNQPQHF
TGTGCCAGCAGCGGACAGGGGAATCAGCCCCAGCATTTT
>NA|TRBV5-1|many|TRBJ2-1
CASSLTGLIYNEQFF
TGCGCCAGCAGCTTAACAGGGTTAATCTACAATGAGCAGTTCTTC
>NA|TRBV7-3|NA|TRBJ2-3
CASSFNGLGPPDTQYF
TGTGCCAGCAGCTTTAACGGGCTGGGACCCCCAGATACGCAGTATTTT
>NA|TRBV11-2|NA|TRBJ2-1
CASSDRYEQFF
TGTGCCAGCAGTGATCGATATGAGCAGTTCTTC
>NA|TRBV27|NA|TRBJ1-4
CASRPIGGAEKLFF
TGTGCCAGCAGACCCATTGGCGGGGCTGAAAAACTGTTTTTT
>NA|TRBV4-3|few|TRBJ2-3
CASSQDTGQTTDTQYF
TGCGCCAGCAGCCAAGATACAGGACAGACCACAGATACGCAGTATTTT
>NA|TRBV9|few|TRBJ2-7
CASSVEAVSSYEQYF
TGTGCCAGCAGCGTAGAGGCGGTCAGCTCCTACGAGCAGTACTTC
>TRBD1|TRBV6-1|few|TRBJ1-2
CASSPGGAGGYTF
TGTGCCAGCAGTCCAGGGGGCGCGGGCGGCTACACCTTC
>NA|TRBV27|many|TRBJ1-1
CASSLQGYTEAFF
TGTGCCAGCAGCCTACAGGGTTACACTGAAGCTTTCTTT
>TRBD1|TRBV2|many|TRBJ1-5
CASSEARGGVNQPQHF
TGTGCCAGCAGTGAAGCTAGAGGGGGCGTAAATCAGCCCCAGCATTTT
>NA|TRBV6-6|few|TRBJ2-5
CASSYDRFETQYF
TGTGCCAGCAGTTATGACAGATTCGAGACCCAGTACTTC
>TRBD1|TRBV4-2|NA|TRBJ2-7
CVSSQDQGQGVHEQYF
TGTGTCAGCAGCCAAGATCAAGGACAGGGTGTCCACGAGCAGTACTTC
>NA|TRBV7-2|few|TRBJ2-3
CASSRSTGTDTQYF
TGTGCCAGCAGCCGGTCGACGGGGACAGATACGCAGTATTTT
>TRBD2|TRBV6-6|NA|TRBJ2-3
CASRQGGLALDTQYF
TGTGCCAGCCGCCAGGGGGGACTAGCGTTGGATACGCAGTATTTT
>NA|TRBV5-1|many|TRBJ2-7
CASSFAGRRADEQYF
TGCGCCAGCAGCTTTGCGGGACGTCGGGCGGACGAGCAGTACTTC
>TRBD1|TRBV7-6|many|TRBJ1-5
CASSRIRHTGGRGQPQHF
TGTGCCAGCAGCCGCATAAGGCATACAGGGGGCAGGGGTCAGCCCCAGCATTTT
>NA|TRBV27|NA|TRBJ1-2
CASSLAGRPTNYGYTF
TGTGCCAGCAGTTTAGCGGGACGGCCAACTAACTATGGCTACACCTTC
>TRBD1|TRBV6-1|NA|TRBJ2-3
CASSEGAGQGTDTQYF
TGTGCCAGCAGTGAAGGTGCGGGACAGGGCACAGATACGCAGTATTTT
>NA|TRBV6-5|many|TRBJ2-1
CASSKAPGGVEQFF
TGTGCCAGCAGTAAAGCGCCAGGGGGGGTTGAGCAGTTCTTC